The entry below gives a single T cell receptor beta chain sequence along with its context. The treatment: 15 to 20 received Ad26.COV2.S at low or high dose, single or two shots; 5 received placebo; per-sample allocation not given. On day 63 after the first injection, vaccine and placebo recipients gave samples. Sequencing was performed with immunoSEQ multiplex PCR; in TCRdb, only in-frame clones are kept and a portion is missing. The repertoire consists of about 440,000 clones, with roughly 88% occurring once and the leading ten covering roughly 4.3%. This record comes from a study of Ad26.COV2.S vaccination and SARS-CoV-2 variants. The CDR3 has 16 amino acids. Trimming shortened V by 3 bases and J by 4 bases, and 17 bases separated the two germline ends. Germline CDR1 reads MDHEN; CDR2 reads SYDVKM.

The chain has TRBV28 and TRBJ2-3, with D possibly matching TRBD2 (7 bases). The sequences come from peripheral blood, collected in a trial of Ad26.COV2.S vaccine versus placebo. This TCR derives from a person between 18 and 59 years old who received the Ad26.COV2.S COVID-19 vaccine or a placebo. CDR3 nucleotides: TGTGCCAGCAGTTTCTACCGAGGGGGGGTTGCAGATACGCAGTATTTT. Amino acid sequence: CASSFYRGGVADTQYF.